The 25 T cell receptor beta chains presented below share a single source sample, sequenced in a study of Ad26.COV2.S vaccination and SARS-CoV-2 variants. Noted treatment: 19 received Ad26.COV2.S at low or high dose, single or two shots; five or six received placebo; per-sample allocation not given. Vaccine and placebo recipients were sampled on day 63 after the first injection. Sequenced by immunoSEQ multiplex PCR; TCRdb stores in-frame clones only, minus some. This repertoire shows fewer than 500,000 clones, more than 80% found once; its top ten account for less than 15%. The material was peripheral blood, obtained in a trial of Ad26.COV2.S vaccine versus placebo. The receptor source for this set is a person aged 18-60 years who received the Ad26.COV2.S COVID-19 vaccine or a placebo.

CDR3: CATSGTGSNEQFF. In DNA form, the CDR3 reads TGTGCCACCAGCGGAACAGGCTCCAATGAGCAGTTCTTC. This chain links TRBV15 with TRBJ2-1, with D tentatively TRBD1 (5 bases). Trimming took off 5 bases at V and 6 bases at J, with 11 bases between the two ends. The CDR3 sequence is 13 residues long. Germline assignment: CDR1 LNHNV and CDR2 YYDKDF (reference sequence).

The rearrangement joins TRBV7-9 to TRBJ2-5; 11 nucleotides line up with TRBD1. Trimming took 1 base from V and 5 from J; bases not matched to a gene: 3. Germline CDR1 is SEHNR and CDR2 is FQNEAQ (reference sequence). The CDR3 runs 15 residues. CDR3 sequence: CASSLGDRGVETQYF. The CDR3 DNA reads as TGTGCCAGCAGCTTAGGGGACAGGGGGGTGGAGACCCAGTACTTC.

This chain joins TRBV7-9 and TRBJ2-1; D unresolved. The CDR3 is 14 residues long. Looked up from germline, CDR1 is SEHNR and CDR2 is FQNEAQ (reference sequence). V lost 2 bases and J lost 0, with 5 bases in between. The CDR3 DNA is TGTGCCAGCAGCTTACCAGGCTCCTACAATGAGCAGTTCTTC. Translated, it gives CASSLPGSYNEQFF.

The V and J genes are TRBV6-5 and TRBJ2-1, with D tentatively TRBD1 or TRBD2 (7 bases each). The CDR3 is made up of 15 amino acids. V was shortened by 4 bases and J by 5 bases, with 15 bases between the two germline ends. CDR1 and CDR2 from the germline V gene are MNHEY and SVGAGI. The CDR3 spells CASSSGGQVHNEQFF. In nucleotides, the CDR3 is TGTGCCAGCAGTTCGGGAGGACAGGTCCACAATGAGCAGTTCTTC.

A single count supports this clone. V usage is TRBV5-6 and J usage is TRBJ2-5; D might be TRBD1 or TRBD2, each matching 5 bases. V was trimmed by 3 bases and J by 3 bases, leaving 12 bases between them. The CDR3 extends over 14 amino acids. CDR1 is SGHDT and CDR2 is YYEEEE in the germline V gene. DNA of the CDR3: TGTGCCAGCAGCTCACCGGGACGGGAAGAGACCCAGTACTTC. This sequence encodes CASSSPGREETQYF.

The chain employs TRBV19 and TRBJ2-5; TRBD1 agrees at 9 bases. The CDR3 runs to 14 residues. Germline CDR1 reads LNHDA; CDR2 reads SQIVND (reference sequence). After removal of 5 bases from V and 5 bases from J, the junction contained 6 bases not matched to a gene. As DNA, the CDR3 is TGTGCCAGTAGTGCACAGGGGGCGGGGGAGACCCAGTACTTC. It specifies CASSAQGAGETQYF.

Worth noting for this clone: The identical CDR3 is also encoded by other nucleotide sequences in the sample. The J gene is TRBJ1-1, the V gene TRBV30; D perhaps matches TRBD1 (6 bases). Trimming left V 5 bases short and J 1 base short, with 11 bases between. This CDR3 spans 13 amino acids. Germline V gene sequence: CDR1 GTSNPN, CDR2 SVGIG (reference sequence). DNA for the CDR3: TGTGCCTGGGCAGGGGATCGGAACACTGAAGCTTTCTTT. Amino acids: CAWAGDRNTEAFF.

The rearrangement uses TRBV7-9 and TRBJ1-4; the D is unclear. The CDR3 totals 14 residues. Trimming cost V 10 bases and J 5 bases, with 17 bases left between them. Germline CDR1 reads SEHNR; CDR2 reads FQNEAQ (reference sequence). CDR3 loop: CATTRLPGNEKLFF. The CDR3 coding sequence is TGTGCCACCACCCGGTTGCCGGGGAATGAAAAACTGTTTTTT.

CDR3 region: CASSPRLTTSTDTQYF. DNA of the CDR3: TGTGCCAGCTCACCGAGGCTGACGACAAGCACAGATACGCAGTATTTT. The V call is TRBV18, the J call TRBJ2-3; D uncertain. This CDR3 contains 16 residues. Germline V lookup: CDR1 KGHSH, CDR2 LQKENI. Trimming left V 3 bases short and J 0 bases short, with 13 bases between.

The genes are TRBV15 and TRBJ2-7; the match to TRBD1 covers 8 bases. CDR1 and CDR2 (germline): LNHNV, YYDKDF (reference sequence). With V trimmed by 8 bases and J by 6 bases, 9 bases remained unmatched. The CDR3 has 13 amino acids. In nucleotides, the CDR3 is TGTGCCACCTGTAACAGGGGGTGGAGCGAGCAGTACTTC. It encodes CATCNRGWSEQYF.

The rearrangement links TRBV15 to TRBJ2-2, with TRBD2 identical over 8 bases. Unmatched junction bases numbered 6, after V lost 3 bases and J lost 3 bases. From germline, CDR1 is LNHNV and CDR2 YYDKDF (reference sequence). CDR3 length: 16 residues. The CDR3 DNA reads as TGTGCCACCAGCAGCTCTAGCGGGTCCCACACCGGGGAGCTGTTTTTT. It codes for CATSSSSGSHTGELFF.

This chain connects TRBV30 to TRBJ1-5, with D perhaps TRBD1 (5 bases). Per germline, CDR1 GTSNPN and CDR2 SVGIG (reference sequence). The ends were cut back, 0 bases at V and 6 bases at J, with 12 bases in the middle. The CDR3 is 14 amino acids. Written as DNA, the CDR3 is TGTGCCTGGAGTGTAACCGGGGACGGTCAGCCCCAGCATTTT. Protein product: CAWSVTGDGQPQHF.

The chain has TRBV7-9 and TRBJ2-5; TRBD2 aligns across 7 bases. The germline V gene encodes CDR1 SEHNR and CDR2 FQNEAQ (reference sequence). J was trimmed by 2 bases and V by 4 bases; bases with no gene match: 10. The CDR3 is 16 amino acids. DNA for the CDR3: TGTGCCAGCAGCTCGTACGTCCGGACTAGTCAAGAGACCCAGTACTTC. It specifies CASSSYVRTSQETQYF.

The chain has TRBV30 and TRBJ2-5; D is uncertain. From germline, CDR1 is GTSNPN and CDR2 SVGIG (reference sequence). The V end lost 0 bases, the J end lost 1 base, and 6 bases lay between the germline ends. This CDR3 has 13 amino acids. The CDR3 nucleotides read TGTGCCTGGAGTGTAGCGACCCAAGAGACCCAGTACTTC. Translation gives CAWSVATQETQYF.

This rearrangement joins TRBV14 to TRBJ2-1; 9 positions match TRBD2. Germline assignment: CDR1 SGHDN and CDR2 FVKESK. There are 17 residues in the CDR3. V dropped 2 bases and J dropped 9; count of bases not matched to a gene: 14. DNA of the CDR3: TGTGCCAGCAGCCAAATACCCGGACTAGCGCCTTCGGGTGAGCAGTTCTTC. Protein: CASSQIPGLAPSGEQFF.

The sample holds one count of this clone. The chain has TRBV2 and TRBJ2-2; 8 nucleotides agree with TRBD1. V shed 2 bases, J shed 3 bases, and the junction held 2 bases outside the gene matches. Germline V CDR1 and CDR2: SNHLY, FYNNEI. The length of the CDR3 is 15 residues. Written as DNA, the CDR3 is TGTGCCAGCAGTGAACAGGGGGCGTACACCGGGGAGCTGTTTTTT. Encoded protein: CASSEQGAYTGELFF.

J is TRBJ2-7 and V is TRBV13, with TRBD1 matching over 10 bases. The CDR3 runs to 16 residues. Germline V gene sequence: CDR1 PRHDT, CDR2 FYEKMQ (reference sequence). The J segment lost 4 bases and the V segment lost 4 bases, leaving 10 bases of the junction unmatched. CDR3 in amino acids: CASSSEAGTGAYEQYF. CDR3 DNA: TGTGCCAGCAGCTCAGAAGCCGGGACAGGGGCTTACGAGCAGTACTTC.

This clone is a singleton in its sample. This chain connects TRBV19 to TRBJ2-2; 7 bases map to TRBD1. The J segment lost 3 bases and the V segment lost 6 bases, leaving 4 bases of the junction unmatched. The CDR3 consists of 14 residues. Germline-derived CDR1 and CDR2 are LNHDA and SQIVND (reference sequence). The CDR3 nucleotides are TGTGCCAGTAGCCCCGGGACAGACACCGGGGAGCTGTTTTTT. It yields the protein CASSPGTDTGELFF.

In its sample, this clone was seen once. The chain combines TRBV4-3 with TRBJ1-1; D call uncertain. Germline V lookup: CDR1 LGHNA, CDR2 YSLEER. The CDR3 totals 15 residues. V was trimmed by 1 base and J by 5 bases, leaving 14 bases between them. The CDR3 DNA is TGCGCCAGCAGCCAAGGGACCCCGGGGTATACTGAAGCTTTCTTT. Translated, it gives CASSQGTPGYTEAFF.

CDR3: CASSPNDGGNGNTIYF. The CDR3 nucleotides are TGTGCCAGCTCACCAAACGACGGGGGGAATGGAAACACCATATATTTT. The gene calls are TRBV18 and TRBJ1-3; tentatively, D is TRBD1 (5 bases). V lost 2 bases and J 3 bases, leaving 14 bases between the germline ends. The length of the CDR3 is 16 residues. From germline, CDR1 is KGHSH and CDR2 LQKENI.

The V gene is TRBV27, the J gene TRBJ1-5; D is unclear. V lost 6 bases and J lost 1, with 10 bases in between. CDR1 MNHEY and CDR2 SMNVEV come from the germline V gene (reference sequence). The CDR3 length is 14 residues. In nucleotides, the CDR3 is TGTGCCAGCAGCGATCGGATAAGCAATCAGCCCCAGCATTTT. Translated: CASSDRISNQPQHF.

This sequence joins TRBV10-1 and TRBJ1-3, with D tentatively TRBD1 (6 bases). Trimming took 5 bases from V and 0 from J, leaving 14 bases between them. The length of the CDR3 is 16 residues. Germline V gene data show CDR1 as WNHNN and CDR2 as SYGVQD (reference sequence). CDR3 DNA: TGCGCCAGCAGTACCGGGACAACCTCCTCTGGAAACACCATATATTTT. It is translated as CASSTGTTSSGNTIYF.

The CDR3 sequence: CASSPRPPGTQNTGELFF. The CDR3 coding sequence is TGCGCCAGCAGCCCCCGGCCGCCGGGAACCCAGAACACCGGGGAGCTGTTTTTT. The J gene is TRBJ2-2, the V gene TRBV4-3, with D tentatively TRBD2 (5 bases). The CDR3 contains 18 residues. V lost 4 bases, J lost 1 base, and 19 bases lay in between. Germline values: CDR1 LGHNA, CDR2 YSLEER.

CDR3 amino acids: CASSHRQGTNTGELFF. CDR3 nucleotide sequence: TGTGCCAGCAGCCATCGACAGGGAACGAACACCGGGGAGCTGTTTTTT. V and J are TRBV14 and TRBJ2-2, with TRBD1 identical over 7 bases. The CDR3 totals 16 residues. Germline trimming cut 3 bases from V and 0 bases from J; bases unmatched to any gene: 4. Looked up from germline, CDR1 is SGHDN and CDR2 is FVKESK.

V gene TRBV5-1 combines with J gene TRBJ2-6; TRBD2 matches 11 bases. Germline V CDR1 and CDR2: SGHRS, YFSETQ. Trimming removed 3 bases from V and 2 bases from J; junction bases left unmatched: 1. There are 16 residues in the CDR3. The CDR3 nucleotides are TGCGCCAGCAGCTCACTAGCGGGAGCTGGGGCCAACGTCCTGACTTTC. This translates into CASSSLAGAGANVLTF. The entire variable domain, with the rest obtained from reference TRBV5-1 and TRBJ2-6, is as follows: KAGVTQTPRYLIKTRGQQVTLSCSPISGHRSVSWYQQTPGQGLQFLFEYFSETQRNKGNFPGRFSGRQFSNSRSEMNVSTLELGDSALYLCASSSLAGAGANVLTFGAGSRLTVL.